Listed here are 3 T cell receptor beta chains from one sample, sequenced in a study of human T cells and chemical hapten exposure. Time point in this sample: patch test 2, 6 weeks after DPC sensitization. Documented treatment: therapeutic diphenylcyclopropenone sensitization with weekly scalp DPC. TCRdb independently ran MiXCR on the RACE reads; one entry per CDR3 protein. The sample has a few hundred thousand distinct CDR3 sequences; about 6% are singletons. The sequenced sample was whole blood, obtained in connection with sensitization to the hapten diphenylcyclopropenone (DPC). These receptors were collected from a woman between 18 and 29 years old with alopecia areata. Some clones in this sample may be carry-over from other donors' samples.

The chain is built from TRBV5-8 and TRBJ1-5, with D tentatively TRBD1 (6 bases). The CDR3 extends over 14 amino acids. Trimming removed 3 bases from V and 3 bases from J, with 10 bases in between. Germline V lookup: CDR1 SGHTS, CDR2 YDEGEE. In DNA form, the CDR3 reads TGTGCCAGCAGCTCACAGGGTTACAATCAGCCCCAGCATTTT. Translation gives CASSSQGYNQPQHF.

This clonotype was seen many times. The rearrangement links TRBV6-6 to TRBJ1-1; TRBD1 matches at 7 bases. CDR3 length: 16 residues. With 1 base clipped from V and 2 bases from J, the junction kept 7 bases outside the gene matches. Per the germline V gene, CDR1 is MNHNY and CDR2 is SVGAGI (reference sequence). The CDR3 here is CASSYFTQGSNTEAFF. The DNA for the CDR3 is TGTGCCAGCAGTTACTTTACACAGGGGAGTAACACTGAAGCTTTCTTT.

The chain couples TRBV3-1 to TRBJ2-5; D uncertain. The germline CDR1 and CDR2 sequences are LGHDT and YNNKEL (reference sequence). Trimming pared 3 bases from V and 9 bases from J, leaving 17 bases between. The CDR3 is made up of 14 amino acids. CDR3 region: CASSQVDTRVAQYF. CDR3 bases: TGTGCCAGCAGCCAGGTCGACACTCGCGTGGCCCAGTACTTC.